This TCR beta chain emerged from a study of PD-1 blockade in classical Hodgkin lymphoma. Whole-study context: Intravenous delivery of nivolumab at 3 mg/kg to patients occurred every 2 weeks. Points from the study as a whole: There remain no defined causes for the repertoire differences, which possibly reflect disease activity or prior therapy.

This clone was counted a few times. Its antigen is not identified. Sequenced by immunoSEQ multiplex PCR; TCRdb stores in-frame clones only, minus some. The sample records some 26,000 clones, roughly 80% being singletons. V was pared by 5 bases and J by 6 bases, with 14 bases between. The V gene's germline CDR1 is MNHEY and CDR2 SMNVEV (reference sequence). This CDR3 comprises 15 residues. Time point indicated: cycle 4 day 1 (C4D1), after less than 7 weeks of nivolumab. Every single patient, without exception, relapsed after autologous stem cell transplantation, and brentuximab vedotin exposure varied. Using magnetic negative selection, the CD4+ T cells were separated out of thawed PBMCs.

The sequencing used CD4+ T cells from blood, collected before the fourth cycle of nivolumab. The V gene is TRBV27, the J gene TRBJ1-6, with D possibly matching TRBD1 (5 bases). The receptor was isolated from a human donor with classical Hodgkin lymphoma. In DNA, the CDR3 is TGTGCCAGCAGTCAGCGGGGGGATAGTAATTCACCCCTCCACTTT. It specifies CASSQRGDSNSPLHF.